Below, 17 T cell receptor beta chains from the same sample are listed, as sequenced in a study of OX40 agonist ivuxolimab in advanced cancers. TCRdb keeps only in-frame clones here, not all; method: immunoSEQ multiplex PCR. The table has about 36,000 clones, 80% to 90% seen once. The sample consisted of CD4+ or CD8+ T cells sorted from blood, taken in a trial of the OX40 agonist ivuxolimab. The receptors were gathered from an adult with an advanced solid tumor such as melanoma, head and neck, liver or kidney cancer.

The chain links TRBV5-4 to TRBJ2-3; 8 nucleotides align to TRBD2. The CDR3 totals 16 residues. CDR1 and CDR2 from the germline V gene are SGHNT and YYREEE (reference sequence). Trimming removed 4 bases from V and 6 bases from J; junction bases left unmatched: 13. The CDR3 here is CASSNFRAGVVDTQYF. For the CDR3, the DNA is TGTGCCAGCAGCAACTTTAGAGCGGGAGTTGTCGATACGCAGTATTTT.

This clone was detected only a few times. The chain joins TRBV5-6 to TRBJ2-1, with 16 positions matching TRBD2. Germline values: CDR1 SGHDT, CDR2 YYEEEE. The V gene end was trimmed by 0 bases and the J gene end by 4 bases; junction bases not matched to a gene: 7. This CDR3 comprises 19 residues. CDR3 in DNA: TGTGCCAGCAGCTTGGCGGGACTAGCGGGAGGGCGGGGATACAATGAGCAGTTCTTC. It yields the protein CASSLAGLAGGRGYNEQFF.

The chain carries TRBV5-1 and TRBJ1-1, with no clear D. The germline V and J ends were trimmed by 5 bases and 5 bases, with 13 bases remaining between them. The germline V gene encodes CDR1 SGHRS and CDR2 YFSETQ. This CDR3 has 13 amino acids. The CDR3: CASREFSDTEAFF. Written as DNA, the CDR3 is TGCGCCAGCAGGGAATTTTCAGATACTGAAGCTTTCTTT. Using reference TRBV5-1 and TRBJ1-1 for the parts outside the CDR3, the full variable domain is KAGVTQTPRYLIKTRGQQVTLSCSPISGHRSVSWYQQTPGQGLQFLFEYFSETQRNKGNFPGRFSGRQFSNSRSEMNVSTLELGDSALYLCASREFSDTEAFFGQGTRLTVV.

This CDR3 reads CASSERATYQETQYF. CDR3 in DNA: TGTGCCAGCAGTGAAAGGGCTACATACCAAGAGACCCAGTACTTC. The V call is TRBV2, the J call TRBJ2-5; D ambiguous. The CDR3 runs 15 residues. The germline CDR1 and CDR2 sequences are SNHLY and FYNNEI. Trimming removed 2 bases at V and 0 bases at J, with 10 bases between.

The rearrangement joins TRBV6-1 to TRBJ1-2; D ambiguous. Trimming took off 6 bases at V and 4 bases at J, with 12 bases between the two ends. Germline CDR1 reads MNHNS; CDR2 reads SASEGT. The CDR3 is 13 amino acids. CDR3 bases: TGTGCCAGCAGGGAGGAGGTTAGCTATGGCTACACCTTC. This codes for CASREEVSYGYTF.

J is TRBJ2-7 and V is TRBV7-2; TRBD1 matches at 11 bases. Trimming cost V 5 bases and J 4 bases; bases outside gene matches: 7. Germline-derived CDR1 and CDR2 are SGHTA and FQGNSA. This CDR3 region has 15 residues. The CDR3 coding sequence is TGTGCCAGCAGCCATTACGGGACAGGGGGATACGAGCAGTACTTC. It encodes CASSHYGTGGYEQYF.

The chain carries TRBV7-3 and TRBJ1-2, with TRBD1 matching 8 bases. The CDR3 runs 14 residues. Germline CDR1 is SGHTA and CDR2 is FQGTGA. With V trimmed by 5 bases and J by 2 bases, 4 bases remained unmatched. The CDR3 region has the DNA TGTGCCAGCAGCCAACAGGGGGGGAACTATGGCTACACCTTC. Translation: CASSQQGGNYGYTF.

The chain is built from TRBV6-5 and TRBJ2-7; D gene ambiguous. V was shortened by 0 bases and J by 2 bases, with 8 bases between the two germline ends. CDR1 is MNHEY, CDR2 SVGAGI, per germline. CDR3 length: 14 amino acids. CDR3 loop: CASSYSPRTYEQYF. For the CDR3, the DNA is TGTGCCAGCAGTTACTCGCCGAGAACCTACGAGCAGTACTTC.

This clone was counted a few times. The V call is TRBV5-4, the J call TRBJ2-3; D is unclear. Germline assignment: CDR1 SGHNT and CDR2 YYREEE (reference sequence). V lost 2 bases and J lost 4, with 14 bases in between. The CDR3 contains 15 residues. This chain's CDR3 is CASSFGRSSPDTQYF. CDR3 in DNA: TGTGCCAGCAGCTTTGGTAGATCTTCCCCAGATACGCAGTATTTT.

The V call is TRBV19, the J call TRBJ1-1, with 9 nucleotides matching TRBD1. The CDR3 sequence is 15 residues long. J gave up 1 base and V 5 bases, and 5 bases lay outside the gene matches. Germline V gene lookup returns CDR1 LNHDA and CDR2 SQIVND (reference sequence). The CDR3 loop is CASSDRDRANTEAFF. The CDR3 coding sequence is TGTGCCAGTAGTGACCGGGACAGGGCGAACACTGAAGCTTTCTTT. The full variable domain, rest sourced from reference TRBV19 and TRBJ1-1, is DGGITQSPKYLFRKEGQNVTLSCEQNLNHDAMYWYRQDPGQGLRLIYYSQIVNDFQKGDIAEGYSVSREKKESFPLTVTSAQKNPTAFYLCASSDRDRANTEAFFGQGTRLTVV.

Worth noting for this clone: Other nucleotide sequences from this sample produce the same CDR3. CDR3 sequence: CASTHWTDTQYF. CDR3 sequence (DNA): TGTGCCAGTACCCACTGGACAGATACGCAGTATTTT. The chain carries TRBV5-4 and TRBJ2-3; D call uncertain. The germline V gene has CDR1 SGHNT and CDR2 YYREEE (reference sequence). The V end was cut by 8 bases, the J end by 3 bases, with 10 bases between. This CDR3 spans 12 amino acids.

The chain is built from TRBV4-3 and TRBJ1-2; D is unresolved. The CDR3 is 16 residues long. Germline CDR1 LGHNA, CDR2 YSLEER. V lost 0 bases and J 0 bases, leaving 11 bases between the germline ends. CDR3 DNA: TGCGCCAGCAGCCAAGATCTATTTTTGGCTAACTATGGCTACACCTTC. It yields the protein CASSQDLFLANYGYTF.

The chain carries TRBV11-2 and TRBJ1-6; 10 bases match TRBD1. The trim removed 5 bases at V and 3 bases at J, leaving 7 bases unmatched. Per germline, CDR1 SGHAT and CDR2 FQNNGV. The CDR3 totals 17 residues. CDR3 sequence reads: CASSVLTGGFYNSPLHF. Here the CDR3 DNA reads TGTGCCAGCAGCGTACTGACAGGGGGCTTCTATAATTCACCCCTCCACTTT.

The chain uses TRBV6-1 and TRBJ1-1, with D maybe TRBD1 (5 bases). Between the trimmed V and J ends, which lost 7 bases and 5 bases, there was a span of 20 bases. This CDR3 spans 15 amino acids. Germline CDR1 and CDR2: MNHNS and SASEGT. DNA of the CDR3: TGTGCCAGCATCACAAATCGGGGGATCAAAACTGAAGCTTTCTTT. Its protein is CASITNRGIKTEAFF.

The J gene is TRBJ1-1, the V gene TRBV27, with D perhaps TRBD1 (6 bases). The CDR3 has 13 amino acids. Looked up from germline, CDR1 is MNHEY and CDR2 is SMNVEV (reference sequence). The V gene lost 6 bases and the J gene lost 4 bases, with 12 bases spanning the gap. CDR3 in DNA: TGTGCCAGCAGGGACAGAGTTTTCACTGAAGCTTTCTTT. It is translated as CASRDRVFTEAFF.

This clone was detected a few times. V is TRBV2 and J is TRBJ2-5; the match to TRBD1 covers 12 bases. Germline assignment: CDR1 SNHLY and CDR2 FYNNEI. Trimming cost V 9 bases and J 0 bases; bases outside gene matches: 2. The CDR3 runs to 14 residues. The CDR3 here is CARGQGANQETQYF. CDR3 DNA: TGTGCCAGGGGACAGGGGGCAAACCAAGAGACCCAGTACTTC.

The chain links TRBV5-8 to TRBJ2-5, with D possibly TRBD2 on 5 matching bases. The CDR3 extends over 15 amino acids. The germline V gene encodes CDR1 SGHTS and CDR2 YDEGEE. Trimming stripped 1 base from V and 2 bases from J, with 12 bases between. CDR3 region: CASSLFGREQETQYF. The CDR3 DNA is TGTGCCAGCAGCTTGTTTGGTAGGGAGCAAGAGACCCAGTACTTC.